A single sample is the source of the 16 T cell receptor beta chains below, sequenced in a study of cytomegalovirus exposure and HLA in healthy donors. PCR involved 60 Vbeta and 13 Jbeta primers. Using immunoSEQ multiplex PCR, the repertoire was profiled, and TCRdb retains in-frame clones only, with some absent. The repertoire holds more than 150,000 clones, with about 80% as singletons. The specimen was PBMCs. These receptors originate from a woman in her 30s in good health and CMV-seronegative.

V and J are TRBV25-1 and TRBJ1-3; a weak D match, TRBD1 (5 bases). The length of the CDR3 is 15 residues. Trimming removed 3 bases from V and 4 bases from J, with 13 bases in between. CDR1 is MGHDK, CDR2 SYGVNS, per germline. CDR3 region: CASSDGGDLGNTIYF. The CDR3 region has the DNA TGTGCCAGCAGTGATGGGGGGGATTTAGGAAACACCATATATTTT.

V is TRBV18 and J is TRBJ2-2, with no clear D. In germline, CDR1 is KGHSH, CDR2 LQKENI. V was shortened by 2 bases and J by 0 bases, with 16 bases between the two germline ends. This CDR3 spans 18 amino acids. CDR3 in amino acids: CASSPWAGSGSNTGELFF. As DNA, the CDR3 is TGTGCCAGCTCACCATGGGCAGGTTCTGGATCGAACACCGGGGAGCTGTTTTTT.

This chain uses TRBV9 with TRBJ2-1; 8 positions match TRBD2. With V trimmed by 4 bases and J by 6 bases, 9 bases remained unmatched. Germline CDR1 reads SGDLS; CDR2 reads YYNGEE. The CDR3 has 15 amino acids. CDR3 residues: CASSISGSRGNEQFF. For the CDR3, the DNA is TGTGCCAGCAGCATAAGCGGGAGCAGGGGCAATGAGCAGTTCTTC. Full variable domain (remainder filled in from reference TRBV9 and TRBJ2-1): DSGVTQTPKHLITATGQRVTLRCSPRSGDLSVYWYQQSLDQGLQFLIQYYNGEERAKGNILERFSAQQFPDLHSELNLSSLELGDSALYFCASSISGSRGNEQFFGPGTRLTVL.

V gene TRBV25-1 combines with J gene TRBJ1-6; the match to TRBD1 covers 9 bases. Per germline, CDR1 MGHDK and CDR2 SYGVNS. Losses at the gene ends were 6 bases for V and 10 bases for J; bases not matched to a gene: 7. This CDR3 comprises 14 residues. CDR3 DNA: TGTGCCAGCAGCATGACAGGGGGTGGGTCACCCCTCCACTTT. This gives the protein CASSMTGGGSPLHF.

The chain employs TRBV5-6 and TRBJ2-3; 8 positions match TRBD2. The CDR3 totals 16 residues. V dropped 0 bases and J dropped 5; count of bases not matched to a gene: 8. Germline values: CDR1 SGHDT, CDR2 YYEEEE. The DNA for the CDR3 is TGTGCCAGCAGCTTGGCGGTCGGGACTAGTAGAGATACGCAGTATTTT. Residues: CASSLAVGTSRDTQYF.

The chain is built from TRBV4-2 and TRBJ1-2; 9 nucleotides match TRBD1. Germline values: CDR1 LGHNA, CDR2 YNFKEQ. This CDR3 region has 15 residues. Trimming removed 1 base from V and 7 bases from J; junction bases left unmatched: 7. The CDR3 DNA is TGTGCCAGCAGCCAAGCGACAGGGGGTGAAGGTGGCTACACCTTC. Encoded protein: CASSQATGGEGGYTF.

V and J are TRBV11-3 and TRBJ2-1; 7 bases match TRBD2. The V gene end was trimmed by 1 base and the J gene end by 10 bases; junction bases not matched to a gene: 4. Germline values: CDR1 SGHNT, CDR2 YENEEA. There are 13 residues in the CDR3. The CDR3 DNA follows: TGTGCCAGCAGCTTAGGGCCCGGGGGGGAGCAGTTCTTC. This codes for CASSLGPGGEQFF.

This clone was seen a handful of times. The junction departs from germline at one end; a sequencing error may be responsible. V is TRBV9 and J is TRBJ2-6; possibly TRBD1 for D (5 bases). This CDR3 is built from 15 residues. Germline assignment: CDR1 SGDLS and CDR2 YYNGEE. CDR3 sequence: CASSVAVSGANGLTF. DNA for the CDR3: TGTGCCAGCAGCGTAGCAGTCTCTGGGGCCAACGGCCTGACTTTC.

The rearrangement uses TRBV19 and TRBJ1-1; TRBD1 matches 9 bases. CDR1 LNHDA and CDR2 SQIVND come from the germline V gene (reference sequence). CDR3 length: 17 residues. The V gene end was trimmed by 3 bases and the J gene end by 0 bases; junction bases not matched to a gene: 8. Written as DNA, the CDR3 is TGTGCCAGTAGTATCTGGGACAGGGACATTATGAACACTGAAGCTTTCTTT. It is translated as CASSIWDRDIMNTEAFF.

This chain connects TRBV7-9 to TRBJ1-1; D might be TRBD1 (6 bases). Germline V gene data show CDR1 as SEHNR and CDR2 as FQNEAQ (reference sequence). Trimming shortened V by 1 base and J by 5 bases, and 17 bases separated the two germline ends. The CDR3 has 16 residues. The CDR3 loop reads CASSLDLGEGVTEAFF. For the CDR3, the DNA is TGTGCCAGCAGCTTAGACCTGGGAGAGGGGGTGACTGAAGCTTTCTTT.

This clone was detected once. This chain connects TRBV9 to TRBJ1-6, with TRBD1 identical over 8 bases. Germline V CDR1 and CDR2: SGDLS, YYNGEE. The CDR3 runs 16 residues. V shed 0 bases and J 13 bases; nucleotides not matched to a gene: 12. Written as DNA, the CDR3 is TGTGCCAGCAGCGTAGGAGGACAGGGACTCGGCCAGCCCCTCCACTTT. Translating gives CASSVGGQGLGQPLHF.

This clone was seen a handful of times. This chain uses TRBV19 with TRBJ2-7; 8 bases match TRBD1. The CDR3 sequence is 17 residues long. V was clipped by 0 bases and J by 2 bases; unmatched bases: 9. In germline, CDR1 is LNHDA, CDR2 SQIVND (reference sequence). The CDR3 coding sequence is TGTGCCAGTAGTATAGAAGTTTCCGGGACAGGAGCCTACGAGCAGTACTTC. Translating gives CASSIEVSGTGAYEQYF.

The chain joins TRBV19 to TRBJ2-3; the D gene is possibly TRBD2 (6 bases). Germline CDR1 LNHDA, CDR2 SQIVND (reference sequence). V lost 1 base to trimming and J lost 6 bases, with 8 bases between them. This CDR3 has 13 residues. Here the CDR3 reads CASSIGDWDTQYF. Here the CDR3 DNA reads TGTGCCAGTAGTATAGGGGACTGGGATACGCAGTATTTT.

The genes are TRBV5-1 and TRBJ1-1, with TRBD1 identical over 8 bases. Germline lookup yields CDR1 SGHRS and CDR2 YFSETQ. This CDR3 is 15 amino acids long. V dropped 7 bases and J dropped 2; count of bases not matched to a gene: 10. In nucleotides, the CDR3 is TGCGCCAGCGGAGCAACTCAGGGGGCTAACACTGAAGCTTTCTTT. Translating gives CASGATQGANTEAFF. Complete variable domain (other parts from reference TRBV5-1 and TRBJ1-1): KAGVTQTPRYLIKTRGQQVTLSCSPISGHRSVSWYQQTPGQGLQFLFEYFSETQRNKGNFPGRFSGRQFSNSRSEMNVSTLELGDSALYLCASGATQGANTEAFFGQGTRLTVV.

This chain links TRBV2 with TRBJ2-7; 9 positions match TRBD2. CDR3 length: 14 residues. Trimming removed 8 bases from V and 1 base from J; junction bases left unmatched: 6. Germline V gene lookup returns CDR1 SNHLY and CDR2 FYNNEI. This CDR3 reads CASEDSGRSYEQYF. Here the CDR3 DNA reads TGTGCCAGCGAAGATAGCGGGAGATCCTACGAGCAGTACTTC.

This chain links TRBV10-3 with TRBJ1-5, with 9 nucleotides matching TRBD1. This CDR3 has 18 residues. The V and J ends lost 3 bases and 5 bases, in that order; junction bases with no gene match: 14. Germline V CDR1 and CDR2: ENHRY, SYGVKD. CDR3 sequence (DNA): TGTGCCATCAGTGATCAATTTGGGGGGACAGGGACTTATCAGCCCCAGCATTTT. Its translation is CAISDQFGGTGTYQPQHF.